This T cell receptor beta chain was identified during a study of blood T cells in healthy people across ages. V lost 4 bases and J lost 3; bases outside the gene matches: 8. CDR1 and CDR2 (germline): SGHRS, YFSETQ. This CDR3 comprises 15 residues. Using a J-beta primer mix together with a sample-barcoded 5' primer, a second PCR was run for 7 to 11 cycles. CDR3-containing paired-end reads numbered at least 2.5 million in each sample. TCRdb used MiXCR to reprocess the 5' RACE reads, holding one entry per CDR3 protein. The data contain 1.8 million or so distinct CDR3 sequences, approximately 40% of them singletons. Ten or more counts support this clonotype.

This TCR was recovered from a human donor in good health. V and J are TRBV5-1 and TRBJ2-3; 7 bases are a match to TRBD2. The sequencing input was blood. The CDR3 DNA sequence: TGCGCCAGCAGCATCTCGCCGGGGGGAACAGATACGCAGTATTTT. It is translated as CASSISPGGTDTQYF.